Described below is a single T cell receptor beta chain sequence and its context. With a J-beta primer mix and a sample-barcoded 5' primer, a second PCR ran about 6 to 11 cycles. Unique molecular identifiers of 12 random nucleotides labeled each cDNA. One entry per CDR3 protein, called by TCRdb with MiXCR from the 5' RACE reads. The data show more than 1 million distinct CDR3 sequences, 35% to 55% seen once. These data originate in a study of blood T cells in healthy people across ages. Looking at the study overall: Template switching retrieved approximately one barcoded beta molecule for each two T cells.

This CDR3 region has 15 residues. Germline V lookup: CDR1 SGHAT, CDR2 FQNNGV. J gave up 6 bases and V 1 base, and 7 bases lay outside the gene matches. Ranging in age from roughly 6 to 90, the donors were healthy Caucasian individuals from Russia. This sequence was found in a woman in her sixties in good health. J is TRBJ2-3 and V is TRBV11-2; TRBD2 matches at 7 bases. The sequencing sample was made of blood. CDR3 sequence: CASSLVTSGRDTQYF. CDR3 bases: TGTGCCAGCAGCTTAGTAACTTCCGGGAGGGATACGCAGTATTTT.